This TCR beta chain appears in the sequencing data of a study of blood T cells in healthy people across ages. Notes on the study in general: The donors' CMV status was not determined, possibly confounding changes in expanded clonotypes. Per million T cells, TCR beta diversity dropped about linearly as age rose.

The V end was cut by 1 base, the J end by 7 bases, with 16 bases between. Germline CDR1 reads SGHTA; CDR2 reads FQGNSA. This CDR3 has 16 amino acids. Only a few counts were recorded for this clonotype. Its antigen is undetermined. Next came a second PCR, run for about 6 to 11 cycles, which used a sample-barcoded 5' primer along with a J-beta primer mix. TCRdb independently ran MiXCR on the 5' RACE reads; one entry per CDR3 protein. The table shows more than 1.4 million distinct CDR3 sequences, with 35% to 45% occurring only once. This receptor was identified in a woman between 18 and 30 years old in good health. The sample was blood. This sequence joins TRBV7-2 and TRBJ1-4; D not certain. This chain's CDR3 is CASSLVIGAFPEKLFF. The DNA of the CDR3 is TGTGCCAGCAGCTTAGTAATCGGCGCTTTCCCTGAAAAACTGTTTTTT.